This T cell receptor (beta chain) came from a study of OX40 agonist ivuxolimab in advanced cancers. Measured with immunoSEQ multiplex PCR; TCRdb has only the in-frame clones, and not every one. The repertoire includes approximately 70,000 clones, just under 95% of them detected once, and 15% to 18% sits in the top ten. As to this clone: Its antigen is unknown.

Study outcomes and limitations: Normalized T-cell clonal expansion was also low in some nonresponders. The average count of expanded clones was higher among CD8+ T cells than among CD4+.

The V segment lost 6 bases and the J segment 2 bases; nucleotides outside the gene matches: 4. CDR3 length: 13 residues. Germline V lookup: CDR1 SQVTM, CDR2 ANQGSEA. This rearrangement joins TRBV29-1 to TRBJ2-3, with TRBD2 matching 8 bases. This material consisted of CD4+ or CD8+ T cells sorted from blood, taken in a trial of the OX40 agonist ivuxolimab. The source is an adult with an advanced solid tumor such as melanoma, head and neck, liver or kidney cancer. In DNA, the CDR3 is TGCAGCGTCTCCGGGGGGGCCACAGATACGCAGTATTTT. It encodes CSVSGGATDTQYF.